A selection of T cell receptor beta chains follows, all from one sample in a study of blood T cells in healthy people across ages. Using its own MiXCR run on the 5' RACE reads, TCRdb lists one record per CDR3 protein. Of roughly 800,000 distinct CDR3 sequences listed, about three fifths are singletons. Sequencing used blood. All receptors come from a man younger than 40 in good health. CDR3s include the opening cysteine and the closing phenylalanine or tryptophan. A D gene is named only where the DNA matches it firmly. The size of a clone is reported for some rows only, either as once, few or many, or as a class for expanded clones.

D gene,clone size,J gene,V gene,CDR3 length,CDR3 protein,CDR3 DNA
.,.,TRBJ2-1,TRBV18,13,CACSREVQETQFF,TGTGCCTGCTCACGAGAAGTGCAAGAGACCCAGTTCTTC
.,few,TRBJ2-7,TRBV7-9,13,CASSPLDGYEQYF,TGTGCCAGCAGCCCCCTCGACGGGTACGAGCAGTACTTC
TRBD2,.,TRBJ2-1,TRBV29-1,14,CSVQTSGVYNEQFF,TGCAGCGTACAAACTAGCGGGGTTTACAATGAGCAGTTCTTC
.,few,TRBJ2-7,TRBV7-2,13,CASSFLAVNEQYF,TGTGCCAGCAGCTTTCTGGCAGTCAACGAGCAGTACTTC
.,many,TRBJ2-3,TRBV20-1,14,CSARVPLDTDTQYF,TGCAGTGCTAGAGTACCGCTGGACACAGATACGCAGTATTTT
TRBD1,few,TRBJ2-7,TRBV5-1,13,CASSLSGQAEQYF,TGCGCCAGCAGCCTATCGGGACAGGCCGAGCAGTACTTC
.,.,TRBJ2-1,TRBV14,16,CASSPYSGTLDNEQFF,TGTGCCAGCAGCCCTTATAGCGGTACACTGGACAATGAGCAGTTCTTC
.,.,TRBJ1-2,TRBV9,16,CASSPGSGDLVYGYTF,TGTGCCAGCAGCCCGGGATCAGGGGATTTGGTGTACGGCTACACCTTC
TRBD1,.,TRBJ2-3,TRBV9,17,CASSVAPGQGATDTQYF,TGTGCCAGCAGCGTAGCCCCTGGACAGGGGGCAACAGATACGCAGTATTTT
TRBD2,.,TRBJ2-1,TRBV20-1,17,CSAKSGTSGFPYNEQFF,TGCAGTGCTAAATCCGGGACTAGCGGGTTCCCATACAATGAGCAGTTCTTC
.,.,TRBJ1-1,TRBV6-2/TRBV6-3,15,CASSYSAGVNTEAFF,TGTGCCAGCAGTTACTCGGCAGGAGTGAACACTGAAGCTTTCTTT
TRBD2,.,TRBJ2-3,TRBV15,17,CATSRDQAGPSTDTQYF,TGTGCCACCAGCAGAGATCAAGCGGGGCCTAGCACAGATACGCAGTATTTT
.,.,TRBJ2-3,TRBV24-1,15,CATSDPGQNTDTQYF,TGTGCCACCAGTGACCCTGGACAGAACACAGATACGCAGTATTTT
TRBD1,once,TRBJ2-1,TRBV4-2,16,CASSQATGVSYNEQFF,TGTGCCAGCAGCCAAGCTACAGGGGTGTCCTACAATGAGCAGTTCTTC
.,.,TRBJ2-7,TRBV15,15,CATSRQGSKSYEQYF,TGTGCCACCAGCAGGCAGGGGTCGAAATCCTACGAGCAGTACTTC
.,.,TRBJ2-7,TRBV20-1,15,CSARDEDGSSYEQYF,TGCAGTGCTAGAGATGAGGACGGTAGCTCCTACGAGCAGTACTTC
TRBD2,.,TRBJ2-7,TRBV29-1,14,CSVEKSSGRGEQYF,TGCAGCGTTGAAAAGAGTAGCGGGAGAGGCGAGCAGTACTTC
TRBD1,few,TRBJ1-2,TRBV9,11,CASGTGSGYTF,TGTGCCAGCGGGACAGGGAGCGGCTACACCTTC
.,few,TRBJ1-4,TRBV6-6,15,CASSRNRVPYEKLFF,TGTGCCAGCAGTCGAAACAGGGTACCCTACGAAAAACTGTTTTTT
.,few,TRBJ2-5,TRBV7-2,13,CASSFNGEETQYF,TGTGCCAGCAGCTTCAACGGGGAAGAGACCCAGTACTTC
.,.,TRBJ2-7,TRBV29-1,13,CSVQTSPAYEQYF,TGCAGCGTTCAGACGTCGCCGGCCTACGAGCAGTACTTC
.,.,TRBJ2-1,TRBV11-2,16,CASSLVFGSEQETQFF,TGTGCCAGCAGCTTGGTTTTTGGGTCAGAGCAAGAGACCCAGTTCTTC
.,few,TRBJ2-3,TRBV6-5,15,CASRRLARFTDTQYF,TGTGCCAGCAGGCGGTTAGCTCGATTCACAGATACGCAGTATTTT
.,few,TRBJ2-1,TRBV29-1,10,CSVVADEKFF,TGCAGCGTCGTGGCGGATGAGAAGTTCTTC
.,.,TRBJ2-6,TRBV7-9,16,CASSLAPSSGANVLTF,TGTGCCAGCAGCTTAGCTCCGAGCTCTGGGGCCAACGTCCTGACTTTC
TRBD2,.,TRBJ2-1,TRBV6-5,15,CASSYLGLAKNEQFF,TGTGCCAGCAGTTACTTGGGACTAGCGAAGAATGAGCAGTTCTTC
TRBD1,.,TRBJ2-5,TRBV29-1,15,CSVAPGQGIIETQYF,TGCAGCGTTGCTCCGGGACAGGGTATCATAGAGACCCAGTACTTC
TRBD1,.,TRBJ2-5,TRBV20-1,14,CSAIVGQAKETQYF,TGCAGTGCTATAGTCGGACAGGCGAAAGAGACCCAGTACTTC
TRBD1,.,TRBJ2-7,TRBV27,14,CASSSTGAWYEQYF,TGTGCCAGCAGTTCGACAGGGGCGTGGTACGAGCAGTACTTC
TRBD1,.,TRBJ2-5,TRBV28,13,CASRRQGEETQYF,TGTGCCAGCAGGAGACAGGGAGAAGAGACCCAGTACTTC
TRBD1,.,TRBJ1-2,TRBV10-3,16,CAISDAQAGQTGSYTF,TGTGCCATCAGTGATGCTCAAGCGGGACAGACGGGGAGCTACACCTTC
.,.,TRBJ2-4,TRBV29-1,13,CSAEQGTKNIQYF,TGCAGCGCCGAGCAGGGAACCAAAAACATTCAGTACTTC
TRBD2,.,TRBJ2-1,TRBV7-2,16,CASRPAGTSGVSEQFF,TGTGCCAGCAGACCCGCCGGGACTAGCGGGGTCAGTGAGCAGTTCTTC
.,many,TRBJ1-6,TRBV3-1,12,CASSQVNSPLHF,TGTGCCAGCAGCCAAGTGAATTCACCCCTCCACTTT
.,.,TRBJ1-6,TRBV7-2,16,CASSLGRQGGNSPLHF,TGTGCCAGCAGCTTAGGAAGGCAGGGTGGTAATTCACCCCTCCACTTT
.,.,TRBJ2-3,TRBV2,14,CASIRRQITDTQYF,TGTGCCAGCATTAGAAGACAGATTACAGATACGCAGTATTTT
TRBD1,.,TRBJ1-1,TRBV6-5,13,CASSQQGRSEAFF,TGTGCCAGCAGTCAACAGGGGAGGTCTGAAGCTTTCTTT
.,.,TRBJ1-5,TRBV10-3,13,CAIMTGPGQPQHF,TGTGCCATCATGACTGGGCCCGGACAGCCCCAGCATTTT
.,.,TRBJ2-1,TRBV24-1,16,CAPSGSRPHSYNEQFF,TGTGCCCCAAGCGGCTCTAGGCCTCACTCCTACAATGAGCAGTTCTTC
TRBD2,.,TRBJ2-3,TRBV27,16,CASSLLAGGPADTQYF,TGTGCCAGCAGTCTCCTAGCGGGAGGGCCCGCAGATACGCAGTATTTT
.,few,TRBJ2-7,TRBV10-3,14,CAISDQWQSYEQYF,TGTGCCATCAGTGACCAGTGGCAGTCCTACGAGCAGTACTTC
.,.,TRBJ2-5,TRBV6-6,16,CASTLRRSLTQETQYF,TGTGCCAGCACTTTAAGACGGAGTCTTACCCAAGAGACCCAGTACTTC
.,.,TRBJ2-1,TRBV20-1,14,CSARDTRGYNEQFF,TGCAGTGCTAGAGATACACGGGGCTACAATGAGCAGTTCTTC
.,.,TRBJ1-3,TRBV7-3,15,CASSLRPGLGDTIYF,TGTGCCAGCAGCCTCAGGCCGGGGCTGGGGGACACCATATATTTT
.,few,TRBJ2-1,TRBV29-1,10,CSVFGSEQFF,TGCAGCGTTTTCGGGTCTGAGCAGTTCTTC